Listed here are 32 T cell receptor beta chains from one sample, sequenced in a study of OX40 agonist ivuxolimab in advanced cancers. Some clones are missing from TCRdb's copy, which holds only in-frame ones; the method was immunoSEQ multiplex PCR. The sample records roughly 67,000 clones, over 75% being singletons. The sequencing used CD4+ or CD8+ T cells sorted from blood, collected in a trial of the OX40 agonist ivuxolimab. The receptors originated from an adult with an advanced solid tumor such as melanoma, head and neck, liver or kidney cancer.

The chain's CDR3 is CASSLRSSVADEQYF. DNA of the CDR3: TGTGCCAGCAGCTTGAGGAGCTCGGTTGCCGATGAGCAGTACTTC. The chain links TRBV7-4 to TRBJ2-7; the D is unclear. V lost 3 bases and J 7 bases, leaving 19 bases between the germline ends. CDR3 size: 15 residues. CDR1 is SGHVT and CDR2 is SQSDAQ in the germline V gene.

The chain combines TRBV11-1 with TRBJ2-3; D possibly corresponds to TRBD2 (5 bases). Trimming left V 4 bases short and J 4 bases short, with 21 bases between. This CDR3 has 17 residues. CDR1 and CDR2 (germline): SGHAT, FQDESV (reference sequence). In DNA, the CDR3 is TGTGCCAGCAGCTATGAGCTCTCACTCTCAGCGGCAGATACGCAGTATTTT. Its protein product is CASSYELSLSAADTQYF.

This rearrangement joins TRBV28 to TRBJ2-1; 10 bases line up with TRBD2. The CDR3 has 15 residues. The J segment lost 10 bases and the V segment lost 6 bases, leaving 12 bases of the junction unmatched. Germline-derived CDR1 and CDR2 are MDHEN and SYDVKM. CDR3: CASSLLAGEVEEQFF. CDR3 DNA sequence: TGTGCCAGCAGCCTGCTAGCGGGAGAGGTGGAAGAGCAGTTCTTC. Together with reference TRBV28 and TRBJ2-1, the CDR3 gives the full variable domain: DVKVTQSSRYLVKRTGEKVFLECVQDMDHENMFWYRQDPGLGLRLIYFSYDVKMKEKGDIPEGYSVSREKKERFSLILESASTNQTSMYLCASSLLAGEVEEQFFGPGTRLTVL.

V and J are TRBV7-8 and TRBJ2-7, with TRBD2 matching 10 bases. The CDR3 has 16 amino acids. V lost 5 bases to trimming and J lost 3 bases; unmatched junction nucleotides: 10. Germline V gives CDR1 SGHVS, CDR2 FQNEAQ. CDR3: CASSAGLADKGYEQYF. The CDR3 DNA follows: TGTGCCAGCAGCGCTGGACTAGCGGATAAAGGCTACGAGCAGTACTTC.

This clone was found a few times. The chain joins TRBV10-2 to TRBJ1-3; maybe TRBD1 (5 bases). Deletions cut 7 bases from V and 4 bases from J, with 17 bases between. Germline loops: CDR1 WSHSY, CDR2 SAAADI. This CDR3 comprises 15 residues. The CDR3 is CASKQLGGVGNTIYF. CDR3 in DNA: TGCGCCAGCAAACAACTAGGAGGGGTAGGAAACACCATATATTTT.

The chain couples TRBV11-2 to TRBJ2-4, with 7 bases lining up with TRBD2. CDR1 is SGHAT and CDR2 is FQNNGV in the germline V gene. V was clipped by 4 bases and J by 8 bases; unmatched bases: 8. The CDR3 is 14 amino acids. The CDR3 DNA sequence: TGTGCCAGCAGCTCAAGAGGGCGGGGGTACATTCAGTACTTC. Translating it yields CASSSRGRGYIQYF.

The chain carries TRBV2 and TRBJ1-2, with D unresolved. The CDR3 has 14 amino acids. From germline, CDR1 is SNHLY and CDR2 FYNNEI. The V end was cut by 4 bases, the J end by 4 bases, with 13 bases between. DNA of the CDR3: TGTGCCAGCAGTGCGGACGTCCCCTTCTATGGCTACACCTTC. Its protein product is CASSADVPFYGYTF.

DNA for the CDR3: TGCAGCGTCGCTACAGGGGTGGGCTACAATGAGCAGTTCTTC. Translation: CSVATGVGYNEQFF. The rearrangement uses TRBV29-1 and TRBJ2-1; TRBD1 matches 7 bases. The CDR3 is 14 amino acids. Germline assignment: CDR1 SQVTM and CDR2 ANQGSEA. J gave up 3 bases and V 6 bases, and 8 bases lay outside the gene matches.

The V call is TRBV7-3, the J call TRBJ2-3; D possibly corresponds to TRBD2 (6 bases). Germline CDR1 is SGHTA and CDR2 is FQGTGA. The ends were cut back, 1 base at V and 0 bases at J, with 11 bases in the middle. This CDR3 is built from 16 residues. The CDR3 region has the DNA TGTGCCAGCAGCTTAAGCGGGGTCCTTAGCACAGATACGCAGTATTTT. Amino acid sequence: CASSLSGVLSTDTQYF.

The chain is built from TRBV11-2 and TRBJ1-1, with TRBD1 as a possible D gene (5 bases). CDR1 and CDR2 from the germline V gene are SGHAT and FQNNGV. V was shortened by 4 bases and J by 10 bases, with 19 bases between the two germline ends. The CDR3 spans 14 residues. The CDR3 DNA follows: TGTGCCAGCAGCTCCGGGCTACGGGACCGAAGAGCTTTCTTT. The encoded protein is CASSSGLRDRRAFF. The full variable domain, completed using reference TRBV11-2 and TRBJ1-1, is EAGVAQSPRYKIIEKRQSVAFWCNPISGHATLYWYQQILGQGPKLLIQFQNNGVVDDSQLPKDRFSAERLKGVDSTLKIQPAKLEDSAVYLCASSSGLRDRRAFFGQGTRLTVV.

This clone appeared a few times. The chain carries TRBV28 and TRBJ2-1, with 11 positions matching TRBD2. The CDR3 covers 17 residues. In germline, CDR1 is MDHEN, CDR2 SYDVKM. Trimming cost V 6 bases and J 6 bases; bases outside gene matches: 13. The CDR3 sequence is CASRHENRLAGTNEQFF. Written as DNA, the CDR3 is TGTGCCAGCAGACACGAAAACCGACTAGCGGGGACCAATGAGCAGTTCTTC.

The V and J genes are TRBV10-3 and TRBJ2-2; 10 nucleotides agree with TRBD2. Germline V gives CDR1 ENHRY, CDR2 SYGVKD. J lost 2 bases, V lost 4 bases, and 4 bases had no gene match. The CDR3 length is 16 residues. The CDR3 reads CAISGGTSANTGELFF. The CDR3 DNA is TGTGCCATCAGTGGCGGGACTAGCGCTAACACCGGGGAGCTGTTTTTT.

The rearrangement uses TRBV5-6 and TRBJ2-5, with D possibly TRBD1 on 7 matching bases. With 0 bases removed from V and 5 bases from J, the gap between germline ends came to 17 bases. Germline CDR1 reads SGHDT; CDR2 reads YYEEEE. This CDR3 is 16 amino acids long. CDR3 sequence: CASSLVGQGGLETQYF. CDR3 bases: TGTGCCAGCAGCTTGGTTGGGCAGGGGGGACTGGAGACCCAGTACTTC.

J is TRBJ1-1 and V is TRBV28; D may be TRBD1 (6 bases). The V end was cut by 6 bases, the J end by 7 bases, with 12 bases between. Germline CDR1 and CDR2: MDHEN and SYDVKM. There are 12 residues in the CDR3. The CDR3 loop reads CASSQGTLEAFF. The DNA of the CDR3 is TGTGCCAGCAGCCAGGGGACACTTGAAGCTTTCTTT.

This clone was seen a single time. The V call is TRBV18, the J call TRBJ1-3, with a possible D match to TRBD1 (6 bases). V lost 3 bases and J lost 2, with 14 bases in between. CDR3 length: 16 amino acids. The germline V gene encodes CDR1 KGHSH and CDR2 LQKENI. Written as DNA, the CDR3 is TGTGCCAGCTCACCGTCGGGGGCGGCAGCTGGAAACACCATATATTTT. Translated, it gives CASSPSGAAAGNTIYF.

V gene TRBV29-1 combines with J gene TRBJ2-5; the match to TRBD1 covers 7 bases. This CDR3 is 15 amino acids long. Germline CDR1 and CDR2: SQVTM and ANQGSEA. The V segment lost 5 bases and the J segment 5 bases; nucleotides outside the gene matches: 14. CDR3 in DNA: TGCAGCGTTTCCTCCCCCGGGACAGAGAGGGAGACCCAGTACTTC. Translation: CSVSSPGTERETQYF.

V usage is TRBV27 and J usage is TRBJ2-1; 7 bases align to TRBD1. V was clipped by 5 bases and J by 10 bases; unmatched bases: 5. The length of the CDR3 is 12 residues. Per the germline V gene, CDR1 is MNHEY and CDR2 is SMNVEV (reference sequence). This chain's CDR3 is CASSHRGEEQFF. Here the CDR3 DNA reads TGTGCCAGCAGTCACAGGGGCGAGGAGCAGTTCTTC.

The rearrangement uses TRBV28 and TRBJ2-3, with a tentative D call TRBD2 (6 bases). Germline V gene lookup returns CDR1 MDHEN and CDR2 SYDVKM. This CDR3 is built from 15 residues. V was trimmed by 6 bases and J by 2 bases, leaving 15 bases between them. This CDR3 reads CASSRETFNTDTQYF. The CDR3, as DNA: TGTGCCAGCAGCCGGGAGACTTTTAACACAGATACGCAGTATTTT.

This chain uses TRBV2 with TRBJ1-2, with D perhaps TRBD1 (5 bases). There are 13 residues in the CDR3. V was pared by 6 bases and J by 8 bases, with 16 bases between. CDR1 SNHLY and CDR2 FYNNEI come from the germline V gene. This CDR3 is CASRQGPLGGYTF. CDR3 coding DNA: TGTGCCAGCAGGCAGGGACCTCTAGGAGGCTACACCTTC.

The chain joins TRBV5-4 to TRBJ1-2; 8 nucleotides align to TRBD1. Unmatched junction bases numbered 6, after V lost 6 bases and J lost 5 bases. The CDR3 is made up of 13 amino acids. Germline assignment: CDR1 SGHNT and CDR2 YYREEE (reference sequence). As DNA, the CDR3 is TGTGCCAGCACCACAGGGGGGGGGTATGGCTACACCTTC. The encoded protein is CASTTGGGYGYTF.

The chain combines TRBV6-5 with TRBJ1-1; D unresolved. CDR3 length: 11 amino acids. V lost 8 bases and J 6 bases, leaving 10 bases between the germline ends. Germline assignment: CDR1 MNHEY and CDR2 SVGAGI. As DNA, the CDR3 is TGTGCCAGCGGCAGGCTCTCTGAAGCTTTCTTT. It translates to CASGRLSEAFF.

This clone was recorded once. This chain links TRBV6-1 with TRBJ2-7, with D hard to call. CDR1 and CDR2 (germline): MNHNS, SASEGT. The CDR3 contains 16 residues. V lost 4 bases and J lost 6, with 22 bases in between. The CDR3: CASSGTGLSPVFEQYF. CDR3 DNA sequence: TGTGCCAGCAGTGGGACGGGCCTCTCGCCCGTCTTCGAGCAGTACTTC.

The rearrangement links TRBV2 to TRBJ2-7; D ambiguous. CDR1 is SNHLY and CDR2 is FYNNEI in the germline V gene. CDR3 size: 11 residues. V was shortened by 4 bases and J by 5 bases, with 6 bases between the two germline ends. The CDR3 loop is CASSVFDEQYF. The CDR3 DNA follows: TGTGCCAGCAGTGTATTTGACGAGCAGTACTTC.

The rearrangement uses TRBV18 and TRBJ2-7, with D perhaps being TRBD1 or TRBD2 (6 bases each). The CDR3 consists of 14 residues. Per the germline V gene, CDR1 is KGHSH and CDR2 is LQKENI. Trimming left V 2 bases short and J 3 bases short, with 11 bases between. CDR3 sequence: CASSPVGGNYEQYF. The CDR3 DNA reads TGTGCCAGCTCACCAGTAGGGGGGAACTACGAGCAGTACTTC.

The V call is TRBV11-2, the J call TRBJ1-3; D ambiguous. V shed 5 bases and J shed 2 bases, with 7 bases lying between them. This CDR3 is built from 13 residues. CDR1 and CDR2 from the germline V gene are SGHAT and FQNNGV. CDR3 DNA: TGTGCCAGCAGCCCGCGGGCTGGAAACACCATATATTTT. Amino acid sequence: CASSPRAGNTIYF.

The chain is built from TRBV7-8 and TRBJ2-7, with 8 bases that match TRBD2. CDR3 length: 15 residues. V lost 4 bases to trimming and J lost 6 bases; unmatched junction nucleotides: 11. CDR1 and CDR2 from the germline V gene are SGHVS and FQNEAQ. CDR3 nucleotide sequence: TGTGCCAGCAGCTCCAAGGGACTAGGGCTCGGCGAGCAGTACTTC. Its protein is CASSSKGLGLGEQYF.

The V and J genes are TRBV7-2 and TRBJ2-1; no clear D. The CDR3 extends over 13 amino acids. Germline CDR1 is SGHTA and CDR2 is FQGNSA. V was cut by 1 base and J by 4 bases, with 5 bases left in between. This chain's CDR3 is CASSLEKYNEQFF. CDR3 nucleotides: TGTGCCAGCAGCTTAGAGAAATACAATGAGCAGTTCTTC.

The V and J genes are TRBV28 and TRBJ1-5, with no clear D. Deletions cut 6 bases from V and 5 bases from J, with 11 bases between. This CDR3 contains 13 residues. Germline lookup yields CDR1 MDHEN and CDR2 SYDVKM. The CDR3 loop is CASRPETYQPQHF. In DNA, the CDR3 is TGTGCCAGCAGACCTGAAACCTATCAGCCCCAGCATTTT.

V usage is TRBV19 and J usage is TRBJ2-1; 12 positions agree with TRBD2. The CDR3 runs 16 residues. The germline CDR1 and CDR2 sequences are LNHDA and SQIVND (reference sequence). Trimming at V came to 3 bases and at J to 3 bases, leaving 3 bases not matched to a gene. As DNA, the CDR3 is TGTGCCAGTAGTATTGGACTAGCGGGATTCTACAATGAGCAGTTCTTC. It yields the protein CASSIGLAGFYNEQFF.

DNA of the CDR3: TGTGCCAGCAGTGGGAACAGGGGAGCTAACTATGGCTACACCTTC. As protein: CASSGNRGANYGYTF. This chain uses TRBV2 with TRBJ1-2, with TRBD1 matching 7 bases. V was pared by 4 bases and J by 0 bases, with 5 bases of the junction left unmatched. The CDR3 consists of 15 residues. Germline V gives CDR1 SNHLY, CDR2 FYNNEI.

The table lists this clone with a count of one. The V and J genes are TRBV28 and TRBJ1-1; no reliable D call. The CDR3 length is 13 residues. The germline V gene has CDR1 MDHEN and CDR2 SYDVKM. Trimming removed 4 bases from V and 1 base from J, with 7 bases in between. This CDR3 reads CASSSHGNTEAFF. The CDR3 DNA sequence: TGTGCCAGCAGTTCACATGGGAACACTGAAGCTTTCTTT.

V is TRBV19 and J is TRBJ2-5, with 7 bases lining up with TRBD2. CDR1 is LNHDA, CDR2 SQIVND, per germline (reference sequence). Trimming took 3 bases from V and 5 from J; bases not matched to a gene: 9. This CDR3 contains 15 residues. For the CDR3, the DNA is TGTGCCAGTAGTATGGGACTACCCGAATCGGAGACCCAGTACTTC. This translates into CASSMGLPESETQYF.